This T cell receptor beta chain was sequenced in a study of early T cells in non-severe SARS-CoV-2 infection. Whole-study context: The sequenced material was bulk RNA from unsorted whole blood, and its chains were unpaired. Study-wide findings and caveats: Matches to VDJdb favored anti-spike CD8 responses and missed private and CD4 specificities.

The TCR library protocol was used to attach unique molecular identifiers. These identifiers were attached to individual cDNA molecules. TCRdb independently ran MiXCR on the 5' RACE reads; one entry per CDR3 protein. The table has about 48,000 distinct CDR3 sequences, about 13% seen once; the top ten hold about 10%. The table lists this clonotype with a few counts. Its specificity is not known. This CDR3 is built from 12 residues. Trimming stripped 6 bases from V and 7 bases from J, with 10 bases between. Sequenced material: whole blood. The rearrangement joins TRBV12-3 or TRBV12-4 to TRBJ1-5; D unresolved. The source is an adult who was a healthcare worker with PCR-confirmed SARS-CoV-2 infection or an uninfected control (not recorded which). CDR3 in amino acids: CASSPAPQPQHF. CDR3 DNA sequence: TGTGCCAGCAGCCCGGCTCCCCAGCCCCAGCATTTT.